This T cell receptor beta chain was identified in a study of blood T cell repertoires in COVID-19. Study overall: Spain, Italy and the United States supplied samples that represented acute and convalescent COVID-19. T cells, B-cell-depleted T cells, or PBMCs provided the cDNA or gDNA that served as material.

J lost 0 bases, V lost 7 bases, and 7 bases had no gene match. Per the germline V gene, CDR1 is MNHEY and CDR2 is SMNVEV (reference sequence). The CDR3 consists of 16 residues. The authors' processing: Amplification with reference gene primers provided the estimates of nucleated cell counts. The table came from immunoSEQ multiplex PCR; TCRdb's copy has only in-frame clones and leaves some out. The DNA gave D and trimming, while V, J and clone size come from that table. Of 300,000 or so clones listed, 80% to 90% were seen once; the top ten hold around 6.6%. The sequencing sample was made of peripheral blood. The rearrangement uses TRBV27 and TRBJ2-1, with 9 bases fitting TRBD1. The receptor comes from a man aged 18 to 35 who had recovered from COVID-19. CDR3 nucleotides: TGTGCCAGCACCCTGAACAGGGGGCTCTCCTACAATGAGCAGTTCTTC. As protein: CASTLNRGLSYNEQFF.